Presented here are 15 T cell receptor beta chains from one specimen sequenced in a study of T cell changes during pregnancy in multiple sclerosis. This table comes from immunoSEQ multiplex PCR, and its TCRdb copy is limited to in-frame clones, with some not included. Altogether tens of thousands of clones are present, roughly 89% being singletons, with the ten largest covering around 2.2%. Here the sequenced sample was peripheral blood, taken in the third trimester of pregnancy. Receptor source: a female donor in good health, enrolled as a control in a pregnancy study.

This chain links TRBV6-4 with TRBJ2-3, with TRBD2 matching 7 bases. The CDR3 consists of 13 residues. V lost 9 bases to trimming and J lost 2 bases; unmatched junction nucleotides: 5. Germline CDR1 is MRHNA and CDR2 is SNTAGT. CDR3 region: CASSSGDTDTQYF. The CDR3 coding sequence is TGTGCCAGTTCTAGCGGCGACACAGATACGCAGTATTTT.

V and J are TRBV28 and TRBJ2-7; TRBD2 aligns across 11 bases. Germline CDR1 MDHEN, CDR2 SYDVKM. The CDR3 loop spans 16 amino acids. V lost 3 bases to trimming and J lost 4 bases; unmatched junction nucleotides: 8. CDR3 amino acids: CASSFQTSGMTYEQYF. The CDR3 coding sequence is TGTGCCAGCAGTTTCCAGACTAGCGGGATGACGTACGAGCAGTACTTC.

This chain links TRBV6-5 with TRBJ1-6; possibly TRBD1 for D (5 bases). The CDR3 extends over 15 amino acids. Germline V gene data show CDR1 as MNHEY and CDR2 as SVGAGI. Trimming shortened V by 5 bases and J by 2 bases, and 10 bases separated the two germline ends. This chain's CDR3 is CASSAGSAYNSPLHF. CDR3 nucleotides: TGTGCCAGCAGTGCAGGGTCCGCCTATAATTCACCCCTCCACTTT.

Remarks on this clone: Within the sample, other DNA sequences also encode this same CDR3. This rearrangement joins TRBV27 to TRBJ2-7; tentative D call: TRBD2 (5 bases). Trimming shortened V by 2 bases and J by 4 bases, and 9 bases separated the two germline ends. CDR3 length: 13 residues. Per germline, CDR1 MNHEY and CDR2 SMNVEV (reference sequence). The CDR3 sequence is CASSLGGEYEQYF. The DNA for the CDR3 is TGTGCCAGCAGTTTAGGAGGAGAATACGAGCAGTACTTC.

The chain combines TRBV2 with TRBJ2-7, with 13 nucleotides matching TRBD2. Germline CDR1 reads SNHLY; CDR2 reads FYNNEI. J was trimmed by 7 bases and V by 3 bases; bases with no gene match: 3. The CDR3 runs to 14 residues. CDR3 sequence: CASSDRTSGREQYF. In DNA form, the CDR3 reads TGTGCCAGCAGTGATCGGACTAGCGGGAGAGAGCAGTACTTC.

J is TRBJ1-1 and V is TRBV6-5; D is possibly TRBD1 (6 bases). Trimming removed 2 bases at V and 7 bases at J, with 8 bases between. This CDR3 has 12 amino acids. The germline V gene has CDR1 MNHEY and CDR2 SVGAGI. The CDR3 nucleotides are TGTGCCAGCAGTTACACCAGGGGTGAAGCTTTCTTT. Its translation: CASSYTRGEAFF.

This sequence joins TRBV4-2 and TRBJ2-2, with D maybe TRBD1 (6 bases). V shed 0 bases and J shed 5 bases, with 16 bases lying between them. This CDR3 has 17 residues. The germline V gene has CDR1 LGHNA and CDR2 YNFKEQ. CDR3 DNA sequence: TGTGCCAGCAGCCAAGACGGGACAAGAGGGGTAACCGGGGAGCTGTTTTTT. This translates into CASSQDGTRGVTGELFF.

This rearrangement joins TRBV5-1 to TRBJ2-2, with D unclear. Germline-derived CDR1 and CDR2 are SGHRS and YFSETQ. The length of the CDR3 is 15 residues. Trimming took 5 bases from V and 0 from J, leaving 11 bases between them. CDR3 nucleotides: TGCGCCAGCAGTCTGAAGCCTACGAACACCGGGGAGCTGTTTTTT. Protein sequence: CASSLKPTNTGELFF.

This clone was seen only once. The chain has TRBV7-8 and TRBJ2-1, with 7 nucleotides matching TRBD2. V lost 6 bases to trimming and J lost 8 bases; unmatched junction nucleotides: 19. Germline V gene lookup returns CDR1 SGHVS and CDR2 FQNEAQ. The CDR3 is 17 amino acids. The CDR3 DNA reads as TGTGCCAGCAGTCTTCCCCATGGACTAGTGGGTAGGGATGAGCAGTTCTTC. Protein product: CASSLPHGLVGRDEQFF.

The chain has TRBV5-4 and TRBJ2-3; TRBD2 is a possible D gene (6 bases). Trimming removed 4 bases at V and 0 bases at J, with 12 bases between. Germline V lookup: CDR1 SGHNT, CDR2 YYREEE (reference sequence). The CDR3 is made up of 15 amino acids. In nucleotides, the CDR3 is TGTGCCAGCAGCGCGGTGGGGACTAGCACAGATACGCAGTATTTT. The encoded protein is CASSAVGTSTDTQYF.

V usage is TRBV6-5 and J usage is TRBJ2-5; D unclear. This CDR3 region has 14 residues. Germline V CDR1 and CDR2: MNHEY, SVGAGI. Trimming took 3 bases from V and 2 from J, leaving 10 bases between them. The chain's CDR3 is CASSYNELQETQYF. CDR3 DNA: TGTGCCAGCAGTTATAACGAGCTTCAAGAGACCCAGTACTTC.

The V gene is TRBV15, the J gene TRBJ1-5, with TRBD1 matching 10 bases. The V gene end was trimmed by 8 bases and the J gene end by 2 bases; junction bases not matched to a gene: 6. The CDR3 is made up of 15 amino acids. Germline V CDR1 and CDR2: LNHNV, YYDKDF (reference sequence). This CDR3 reads CATGQGVIGNQPQHF. CDR3 DNA sequence: TGTGCCACCGGACAGGGGGTTATTGGCAATCAGCCCCAGCATTTT.

The chain couples TRBV5-1 to TRBJ1-4; 7 positions agree with TRBD1. V lost 2 bases to trimming and J lost 8 bases; unmatched junction nucleotides: 12. This CDR3 has 16 amino acids. Germline CDR1 is SGHRS and CDR2 is YFSETQ. The CDR3 bases are TGCGCCAGCAGCTTATCCACAGGGGTCTCTTGGGAAAAACTGTTTTTT. Residues: CASSLSTGVSWEKLFF.

V usage is TRBV28 and J usage is TRBJ1-2, with 10 bases aligning to TRBD1. The CDR3 consists of 15 residues. Trimming took 5 bases from V and 6 from J; bases not matched to a gene: 9. Germline V gene sequence: CDR1 MDHEN, CDR2 SYDVKM. The CDR3 is CASSLTGTGDDGYTF. Written as DNA, the CDR3 is TGTGCCAGCAGTCTAACCGGGACAGGGGATGATGGCTACACCTTC.

V is TRBV28 and J is TRBJ2-6; TRBD2 is a possible D gene (5 bases). Germline V gene lookup returns CDR1 MDHEN and CDR2 SYDVKM. The V end lost 5 bases, the J end lost 1 base, and 12 bases lay between the germline ends. This CDR3 is built from 16 residues. CDR3 sequence reads: CASSPLSDSGANVLTF. DNA of the CDR3: TGTGCCAGCAGTCCTCTTAGCGATTCTGGGGCCAACGTCCTGACTTTC.